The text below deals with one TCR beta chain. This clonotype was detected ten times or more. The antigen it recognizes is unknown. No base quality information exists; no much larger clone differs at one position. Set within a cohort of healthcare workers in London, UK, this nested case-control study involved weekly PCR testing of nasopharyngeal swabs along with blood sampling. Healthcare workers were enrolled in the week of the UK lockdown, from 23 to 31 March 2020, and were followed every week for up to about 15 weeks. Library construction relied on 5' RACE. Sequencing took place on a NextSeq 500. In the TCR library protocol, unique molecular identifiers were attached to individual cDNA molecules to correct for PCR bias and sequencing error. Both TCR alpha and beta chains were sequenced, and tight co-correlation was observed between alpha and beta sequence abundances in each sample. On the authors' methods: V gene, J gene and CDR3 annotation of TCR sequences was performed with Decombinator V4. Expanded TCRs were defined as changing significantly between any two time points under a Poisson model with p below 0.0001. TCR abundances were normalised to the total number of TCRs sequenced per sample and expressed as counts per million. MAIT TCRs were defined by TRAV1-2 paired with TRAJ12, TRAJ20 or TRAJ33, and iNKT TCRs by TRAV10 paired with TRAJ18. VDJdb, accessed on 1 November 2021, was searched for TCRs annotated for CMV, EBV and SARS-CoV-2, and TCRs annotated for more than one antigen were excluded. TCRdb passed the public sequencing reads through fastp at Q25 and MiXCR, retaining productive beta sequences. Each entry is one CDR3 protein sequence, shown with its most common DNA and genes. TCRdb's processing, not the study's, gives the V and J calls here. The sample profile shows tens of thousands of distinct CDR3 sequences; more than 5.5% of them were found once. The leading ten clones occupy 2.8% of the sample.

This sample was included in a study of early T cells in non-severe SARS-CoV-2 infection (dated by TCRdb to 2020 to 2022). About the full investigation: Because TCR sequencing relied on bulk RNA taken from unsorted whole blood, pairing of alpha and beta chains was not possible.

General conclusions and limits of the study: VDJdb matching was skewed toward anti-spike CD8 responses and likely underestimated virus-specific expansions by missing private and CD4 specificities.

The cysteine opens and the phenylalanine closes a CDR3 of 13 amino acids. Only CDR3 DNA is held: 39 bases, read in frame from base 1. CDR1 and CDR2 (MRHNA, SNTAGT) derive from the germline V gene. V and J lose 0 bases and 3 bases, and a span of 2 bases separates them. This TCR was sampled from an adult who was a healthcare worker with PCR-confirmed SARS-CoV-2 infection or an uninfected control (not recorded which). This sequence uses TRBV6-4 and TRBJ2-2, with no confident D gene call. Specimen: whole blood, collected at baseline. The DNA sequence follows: TGTGCCAGCAGTGACTCGGACACCGGGGAGCTGTTTTTT. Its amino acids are CASSDSDTGELFF.